This T cell receptor beta chain derives from a study of cytomegalovirus exposure and HLA in healthy donors. The study's findings and limits: When presence/absence was analysed, sequencing depth was taken to be roughly uniform across donors. A later look showed TCR association rates differing by HLA locus, highest for DRB1 and lowest for HLA-C. Specificity for CMV antigens was confirmed in vitro for three of the CMV-associated chains.

A word on this clone: The antigen is unknown.

13 Jbeta primers and 60 Vbeta primers were used for the PCR. Here immunoSEQ multiplex PCR was the method, and the copy in TCRdb shows in-frame clones only, minus some. The sample has fewer than 200,000 clones, more than 80% seen once. Healthy bone marrow donors made up the donor group. This clonotype was sampled from a woman in her late teens or twenties in good health and CMV-seronegative. The sample consisted of PBMCs.

CDR3 sequence (DNA): TGTGCCAGTAGGCCCCGGGACAGGGGCAATCAGCCCCAGCATTTT. It codes for CASRPRDRGNQPQHF. The rearrangement links TRBV19 to TRBJ1-5; 9 bases are shared with TRBD1. Germline assignment: CDR1 LNHDA and CDR2 SQIVND (reference sequence). CDR3 size: 15 residues. The ends lost 6 bases at V and 2 bases at J; junction bases unmatched: 5.